This T cell receptor (beta chain) originates from a study of blood T cell repertoires in COVID-19. Study-wide context: Specimens from acute and convalescent COVID-19 originated in the United States, Italy and Spain. PBMCs, B-cell-depleted T cells, or T cells provided the cDNA or gDNA that made up the material.

On this clone: At one end, the junction sequence differs from germline, possibly due to a read error.

Original processing notes: Reference gene primer amplification in the assay estimated nucleated cell counts. Assay used: immunoSEQ multiplex PCR; TCRdb lists only in-frame clones, some missing. That table supplies the V and J calls and clone size; D and trimming were determined from the DNA. The table has 180,000 or so clones, just over 85% seen once. This clonotype was obtained from a man in his sixties with acute or convalescent COVID-19. The sample comprised peripheral blood.

CDR3: CASSMGTASGKRAF. CDR3 nucleotide sequence: TGTGCCAGCAGCATGGGGACAGCCTCAGGGAAGAGAGCCTTC. V and J are TRBV7-2 and TRBJ1-2, with 7 nucleotides matching TRBD1. The CDR3 extends over 14 amino acids. CDR1 and CDR2 from the germline V gene are SGHTA and FQGNSA.